What follows are 6 T cell receptor beta chains derived from one specimen sequenced in a study of patients and donors after allogeneic stem cell transplantation. TCRdb called the RT-PCR reads again in MiXCR, with one record for every CDR3 protein. The table shows around 160,000 distinct CDR3 sequences, with 30% occurring only once. The sequenced sample was blood, either unsorted or a sorted T cell fraction (not recorded which). These receptors were taken from a human donor who was either an allogeneic HSCT recipient or a stem cell or donor lymphocyte infusion donor (not recorded which). It is not recorded whose cells these are; they may come from a transplant donor.

The J gene is TRBJ1-5, the V gene TRBV20-1; 8 nucleotides align to TRBD1. The CDR3 contains 15 residues. J was trimmed by 4 bases and V by 1 base; bases with no gene match: 6. The germline V gene has CDR1 DFQATT and CDR2 SNEGSKA (reference sequence). The CDR3 is CSARVQGAGNQPQHF. Here the CDR3 DNA reads TGCAGTGCTAGAGTTCAGGGGGCTGGGAATCAGCCCCAGCATTTT.

In its sample, this clonotype was seen many times. The CDR3 DNA reads as TGCAGCGGGTGGGGAGGTTTGAACACTGAAGCTTTCTTT. Translating gives CSGWGGLNTEAFF. This rearrangement joins TRBV29-1 to TRBJ1-1; D is unresolved. Germline loops: CDR1 SQVTM, CDR2 ANQGSEA. V was pared by 7 bases and J by 0 bases, with 12 bases between. This CDR3 comprises 13 residues.

The CDR3 nucleotides read TGTGCCAGCAGTCACCCTCACAGGGAAGGGGAGACCCAGTACTTC. Protein: CASSHPHREGETQYF. V gene TRBV12-3 or TRBV12-4 combines with J gene TRBJ2-5, with TRBD1 as a possible D gene (6 bases). CDR3 length: 15 amino acids. The V end lost 5 bases, the J end lost 5 bases, and 18 bases lay between the germline ends.

This clonotype was found a few times. The rearrangement links TRBV9 to TRBJ1-6; perhaps TRBD1 as D (5 bases). With 5 bases removed from V and 9 bases from J, the gap between germline ends came to 18 bases. The CDR3 is made up of 15 amino acids. Looked up from germline, CDR1 is SGDLS and CDR2 is YYNGEE. The CDR3, as DNA: TGTGCCAGCAGTGCCACATGGGGGGGTAGTTCACCCCTCCACTTT. Amino acid sequence: CASSATWGGSSPLHF.

This sequence joins TRBV18 and TRBJ1-2; perhaps TRBD1 as D (6 bases). From germline, CDR1 is KGHSH and CDR2 LQKENI. V gave up 3 bases and J gave up 6 bases, with 14 bases separating them. CDR3 length equals 14 residues. The CDR3 bases are TGTGCCAGCTCACCCATCCTACAGGGTAATGGCTACACCTTC. It is translated as CASSPILQGNGYTF.

The chain recombines TRBV2 with TRBJ2-3; tentatively, D is TRBD2 (6 bases). V shed 7 bases and J shed 4 bases, with 18 bases lying between them. Germline V CDR1 and CDR2: SNHLY, FYNNEI. The CDR3 sequence is 15 residues long. This CDR3 reads CASTQGSASADTQYF. The DNA of the CDR3 is TGTGCCAGCACCCAAGGAAGTGCTAGCGCAGATACGCAGTATTTT.